A single sample is the source of the 14 T cell receptor beta chains below, sequenced in a study of blood T cell repertoires in COVID-19 (dated by TCRdb to about 2020). The library was generated by the immunoSEQ multiplex PCR assay. TCRdb took this table from immuneACCESS and kept in-frame rearrangements with V and J called. Such tables lack part of the clones; where checked against another copy, unresolved V genes explain under half of the gap, and the rest is unexplained. For this sample the table gives under 250,000 clones, of which around four fifths were detected only once. The top ten clones comprise about 4.5% of the sample. The sample taken for sequencing was peripheral blood. Receptor source: a woman aged 70-85 years with acute or convalescent COVID-19.

J is TRBJ1-2 and V is TRBV4-3, with unresolved D. This CDR3 comprises 15 residues. Germline V gene sequence: CDR1 LGHNA, CDR2 YSLEER. The V and J ends lost 1 base and 3 bases respectively, with 12 bases between them. The CDR3 here is CASSQVQGGDYGYTF. For the CDR3, the DNA is TGCGCCAGCAGCCAAGTTCAAGGAGGTGACTATGGCTACACCTTC.

This clone was picked up many times. V usage is TRBV6-6 and J usage is TRBJ1-1, with D possibly matching TRBD1 (5 bases). From germline, CDR1 is MNHNY and CDR2 SVGAGI (reference sequence). Deletions cut 4 bases from V and 5 bases from J, with 11 bases between. This CDR3 spans 13 amino acids. In DNA form, the CDR3 reads TGTGCCAGCAGTTGGGGCGGGAGTACTGAAGCTTTCTTT. Encoded protein: CASSWGGSTEAFF.

This chain links TRBV2 with TRBJ1-4; 7 nucleotides line up with TRBD1. CDR1 and CDR2 (germline): SNHLY, FYNNEI. Trimming removed 8 bases from V and 0 bases from J; junction bases left unmatched: 3. The length of the CDR3 is 14 residues. The CDR3 protein is CASGTDPTNEKLFF. The CDR3 DNA is TGTGCCAGCGGGACAGACCCAACTAATGAAAAACTGTTTTTT.

The rearrangement links TRBV30 to TRBJ1-5; D gene unclear. The CDR3 covers 14 residues. The V gene lost 2 bases and the J gene lost 0 bases, with 8 bases spanning the gap. The V gene's germline CDR1 is GTSNPN and CDR2 SVGIG (reference sequence). The CDR3 region is CAWSPSNSNQPQHF. For the CDR3, the DNA is TGTGCCTGGAGTCCTTCTAATAGCAATCAGCCCCAGCATTTT. Variable domain in full (rest from reference TRBV30 and TRBJ1-5): SQTIHQWPATLVQPVGSPLSLECTVEGTSNPNLYWYRQAAGRGLQLLFYSVGIGQISSEVPQNLSASRPQDRQFILSSKKLLLSDSGFYLCAWSPSNSNQPQHFGDGTRLSIL.

CDR3 region: CASSDPTWTGVGYTF. The DNA of the CDR3 is TGCGCCAGCAGTGACCCAACCTGGACAGGGGTAGGCTACACCTTC. This chain connects TRBV10-2 to TRBJ1-2; 9 bases are a match to TRBD1. The CDR3 loop spans 15 amino acids. V was pared by 3 bases and J by 8 bases, with 10 bases of the junction left unmatched. Germline loops: CDR1 WSHSY, CDR2 SAAADI.

J is TRBJ1-6 and V is TRBV25-1; D gene unclear. This CDR3 contains 15 residues. The ends were cut back, 1 base at V and 8 bases at J, with 12 bases in the middle. Germline CDR1 is MGHDK and CDR2 is SYGVNS. CDR3 in DNA: TGTGCCAGCAGTGAATTAGTACGTCGTGATTCACCCCTCCACTTT. Translating gives CASSELVRRDSPLHF.

The chain recombines TRBV14 with TRBJ2-3; 8 bases match TRBD1. Trimming cost V 0 bases and J 4 bases; bases outside gene matches: 12. This CDR3 spans 18 amino acids. Germline V gene sequence: CDR1 SGHDN, CDR2 FVKESK. CDR3: CASSQDWGAGGISDTQYF. Written as DNA, the CDR3 is TGTGCCAGCAGCCAAGATTGGGGAGCAGGGGGCATTTCAGATACGCAGTATTTT.

V usage is TRBV7-2 and J usage is TRBJ1-2, with 8 positions matching TRBD1. This CDR3 comprises 16 residues. The V gene end was trimmed by 2 bases and the J gene end by 4 bases; junction bases not matched to a gene: 9. Looked up from germline, CDR1 is SGHTA and CDR2 is FQGNSA. The CDR3 sequence is CASSLNRAGGAYGYTF. CDR3 coding DNA: TGTGCCAGCAGCTTAAATAGGGCAGGGGGCGCCTATGGCTACACCTTC.

This clone was recorded a few times. V is TRBV3-1 (or the pseudogene TRBV3-2) and J is TRBJ1-5; 7 bases fit TRBD1. V lost 5 bases, J lost 1 base, and 2 bases stayed unmatched. The CDR3 loop spans 14 amino acids. Looked up from germline, CDR1 is LGHDT and CDR2 is YNNKEL (reference sequence). This CDR3 reads CASSYRGSNQPQHF. DNA for the CDR3: TGTGCCAGCAGCTACAGGGGCAGCAATCAGCCCCAGCATTTT.

The V gene is TRBV5-5, the J gene TRBJ2-3; D possibly corresponds to TRBD2 (6 bases). The CDR3 is 16 amino acids. V gave up 0 bases and J gave up 6 bases, with 17 bases separating them. CDR1 is SGHKS, CDR2 YYEKEE, per germline (reference sequence). For the CDR3, the DNA is TGTGCCAGCAGCTTGGTCAACCTAGGCGGGGTGGATACGCAGTATTTT. Its protein product is CASSLVNLGGVDTQYF.

This chain connects TRBV12-3 or TRBV12-4 to TRBJ1-2; D not certain. The CDR3 is 13 residues long. The V gene lost 3 bases and the J gene lost 4 bases, with 9 bases spanning the gap. The DNA of the CDR3 is TGTGCCAGCAGTTTCTGGGGAGGCTATGGCTACACCTTC. Translating it yields CASSFWGGYGYTF.

J is TRBJ1-2 and V is TRBV3-1 (or the pseudogene TRBV3-2), with D possibly matching TRBD1 (5 bases). V lost 2 bases, J lost 2 bases, and 12 bases lay in between. Per germline, CDR1 LGHDT and CDR2 YNNKEL (reference sequence). The CDR3 is made up of 15 amino acids. CDR3 sequence reads: CASSQRDSANYGYTF. CDR3 in DNA: TGTGCCAGCAGCCAAAGGGACTCCGCCAACTATGGCTACACCTTC.

This clone was found once. The rearrangement uses TRBV7-2 and TRBJ1-3; possibly TRBD1 for D (5 bases). Germline CDR1 is SGHTA and CDR2 is FQGNSA. Deletions cut 0 bases from V and 0 bases from J, with 9 bases between. CDR3 size: 16 residues. CDR3 sequence: CASSLAFTGSGNTIYF. The CDR3 coding sequence is TGTGCCAGCAGCTTAGCCTTTACAGGCTCTGGAAACACCATATATTTT.

The V and J genes are TRBV5-1 and TRBJ1-4; D gene uncertain. CDR3 size: 15 residues. Germline CDR1 reads SGHRS; CDR2 reads YFSETQ. Deletions cut 4 bases from V and 0 bases from J, with 10 bases between. The CDR3 region is CASSLSYATNEKLFF. DNA of the CDR3: TGCGCCAGCAGCCTTTCCTATGCAACTAATGAAAAACTGTTTTTT. Filled out from reference TRBV5-1 and TRBJ1-4, the complete variable domain reads KAGVTQTPRYLIKTRGQQVTLSCSPISGHRSVSWYQQTPGQGLQFLFEYFSETQRNKGNFPGRFSGRQFSNSRSEMNVSTLELGDSALYLCASSLSYATNEKLFFGSGTQLSVL.